The present entry profiles one T cell receptor beta chain with its context. Antigen: not known. The unexposed donors gave CD4+ T cells in 2011-2018, prior to COVID-19. The cells were cultured for under 13 days before CD4+ T cells were isolated. Half the medium was replaced with IL-2 medium on days 3 and 7. The repertoire was sequenced with immunoSEQ multiplex PCR; TCRdb's copy has only in-frame clones and lacks some. The table lists about 14,000 clones, 76% of them singletons. The germline CDR1 and CDR2 sequences are SGHRS and YFSETQ. With 0 bases removed from V and 0 bases from J, the gap between germline ends came to 13 bases. The CDR3 covers 17 residues. The source of the sample is a study of CD4 T cells in relation to SARS-CoV-2 and coronaviruses. In the study overall: No peptide or an HIV-1 Nef peptide pool served as negative control.

Study-level results: No crossreactivity against non-spike viral proteins was tested here. Monoreactive clones expanded significantly more to SARS-CoV-2 than crossreactive clones did.

The clonotype originates from a human donor in good health. The sample consisted of CD4+ T cells from PBMCs, cultured in vitro. The chain carries TRBV5-1 and TRBJ1-5; D remains ambiguous. Written as DNA, the CDR3 is TGCGCCAGCAGCTTGGCCCTAGGGAGCTATAGCAATCAGCCCCAGCATTTT. It specifies CASSLALGSYSNQPQHF.